One sample yielded the 3 T cell receptor beta chains listed below, sequenced in a study of shared clonotypes between healthy human individuals. Assay used: immunoSEQ multiplex PCR; TCRdb lists only in-frame clones, some missing. The data contain under 2,000,000 clones, roughly 94% of them singletons. The naive CD8 population came from CD45RO-negative cells selected for CCR7, without terminally differentiated effector memory CD45RA+ cells. The sample was naive CD8+ T cells sorted from blood. These receptors were obtained from a man aged 18 to 30 in good health.

V usage is TRBV5-6 and J usage is TRBJ2-5; D is perhaps TRBD1 or TRBD2 (5 bases each). CDR3 length: 14 residues. CDR1 and CDR2 (germline): SGHDT, YYEEEE. V dropped 0 bases and J dropped 5 bases, with 11 bases sitting between them. CDR3 region: CASSLVRGGETQYF. CDR3 DNA sequence: TGTGCCAGCAGCTTGGTAAGGGGCGGGGAGACCCAGTACTTC. Variable domain in full (rest from reference TRBV5-6 and TRBJ2-5): DAGVTQSPTHLIKTRGQQVTLRCSPKSGHDTVSWYQQALGQGPQFIFQYYEEEERQRGNFPDRFSGHQFPNYSSELNVNALLLGDSALYLCASSLVRGGETQYFGPGTRLLVL.

V and J are TRBV30 and TRBJ2-1; D possibly matches TRBD1 or TRBD2 (5 bases each). CDR1 is GTSNPN and CDR2 is SVGIG in the germline V gene (reference sequence). The CDR3 runs 10 residues. Trimming removed 8 bases at V and 15 bases at J, with 17 bases between. The CDR3 spells CAPRPGATFF. CDR3 DNA sequence: TGTGCCCCCCGCCCCGGGGCCACGTTCTTC.

This clone appeared once. This rearrangement joins TRBV7-6 to TRBJ2-3; 7 bases map to TRBD2. CDR1 SGHVS and CDR2 FNYEAQ come from the germline V gene. After removal of 5 bases from V and 1 base from J, the junction contained 12 bases not matched to a gene. This CDR3 contains 17 residues. CDR3 loop: CASSPHAREWGTDTQYF. In DNA form, the CDR3 reads TGTGCCAGCAGCCCTCATGCGCGGGAGTGGGGCACAGATACGCAGTATTTT. The entire variable domain, with the rest obtained from reference TRBV7-6 and TRBJ2-3, is as follows: GAGVSQSPRYKVTKRGQDVALRCDPISGHVSLYWYRQALGQGPEFLTYFNYEAQQDKSGLPNDRFSAERPEGSISTLTIQRTEQRDSAMYRCASSPHAREWGTDTQYFGPGTRLTVL.